This TCR beta chain is drawn from a study of neurological immune-mediated disorders. One entry per CDR3 protein, called by TCRdb with MiXCR from the 5' RACE reads. The table records some 77,000 distinct CDR3 sequences, about 13% of them present only once. This CDR3 has 14 residues. The germline V gene has CDR1 LGHNA and CDR2 YSLEER. The V and J ends lost 2 bases and 5 bases respectively, with 12 bases between them. As for time point: longitudinal time-point 1 (baseline). Unsorted libraries were generated from 2 million PBMCs held at -80 degrees C. Sequencing was done on a sample of PBMCs. The sequence was obtained from a female donor with HTLV-1-associated myelopathy (HAM/TSP). This chain connects TRBV4-3 to TRBJ1-1; tentatively, D is TRBD1 (6 bases). CDR3 DNA sequence: TGCGCCAGCAGCCAAATACAGGGAGGAACTGAAGCTTTCTTT. The encoded protein is CASSQIQGGTEAFF.